This T cell receptor (beta chain) stems from a study of long-term antiretroviral therapy in people with HIV. An immunoSEQ assay, version v3.0, was performed at survey level. Some clones are missing from TCRdb's copy, which holds only in-frame ones; the method was immunoSEQ multiplex PCR. The sample lists over 35,000 clones, about 95% occurring once. With V trimmed by 3 bases and J by 2 bases, 0 bases remained unmatched. Germline V CDR1 and CDR2: SGDLS, YYNGEE. The CDR3 spans 13 residues. This clone appeared a single time. This sequence joins TRBV9 and TRBJ2-5; TRBD2 aligns across 8 bases. The sequence was obtained from a man aged 30 to 45 with HIV. The material sequenced was unsorted PBMCs, taken around 9.2 years after starting antiretroviral therapy. Here the CDR3 reads CASSAGGQETQYF. CDR3 in DNA: TGTGCCAGCAGCGCGGGGGGGCAAGAGACCCAGTACTTC.